The rows below give T cell receptor beta chains drawn from one sample of a study of T cell responses to AZD1222 COVID-19 vaccine. Assay: immunoSEQ multiplex PCR; the TCRdb copy retains only in-frame clones and omits some. This sample yields about 180,000 clones, of which 85% to 90% are seen a single time; about 4.3% belongs to the top ten. The sample was peripheral blood, taken 28 days after the second dose of the MenACWY control vaccine. The receptors were sampled from an adult who received the MenACWY meningococcal vaccine as a control. The CDR3 runs from the conserved cysteine through the conserved F or W. A D gene is named only where the DNA matches it firmly. For some rows the clone size is stated as once, few or many, or as a class when expanded; others skip it.

v_gene	abundance	j_gene	d_gene	CDR3nt	CDR3aa
TRBV11-3	NA	TRBJ1-3	TRBD1	TGTGCCAGCAGCTACAGGGGTGACACCATATATTTT	CASSYRGDTIYF
TRBV19	NA	TRBJ2-4	TRBD2	TGTGCCAGCCGACTAGCGGGAGGAGGCATTCAGTACTTC	CASRLAGGGIQYF
TRBV29-1	NA	TRBJ1-2	NA	TGCAGCGTTGATAGCATAACTTATGGCTACACCTTC	CSVDSITYGYTF
TRBV6-2/TRBV6-3	NA	TRBJ2-2	TRBD1	TGTGCCAGCAGTTACCGGGACAGAAACGGGGAGCTGTTTTTT	CASSYRDRNGELFF
TRBV5-4	NA	TRBJ2-7	NA	TGTGCCAGCAGCTTCGGGACGGGCTCCTACGAGCAGTACTTC	CASSFGTGSYEQYF
TRBV12-3/TRBV12-4	NA	TRBJ2-7	NA	TGTGCCAGCAGCGCTTCAGGGTCCTACGAGCAGTACTTC	CASSASGSYEQYF
TRBV28	NA	TRBJ2-7	NA	TGTGCCAGCAGTCGTCATCAGGTAACTTCCTACGAGCAGTACTTC	CASSRHQVTSYEQYF
TRBV7-2	NA	TRBJ2-4	TRBD1	TGTGCCAGCAGCTTCGGGGGGACAGGGAACATTCAGTACTTC	CASSFGGTGNIQYF
TRBV10-3	NA	TRBJ1-1	NA	TGTGCCACCTCAGGGACCTCGAACACTGAAGCTTTCTTT	CATSGTSNTEAFF
TRBV6-4	NA	TRBJ1-2	NA	TGTGCCAGCAGTGGTCTTCGCGGGAAGGTTAACACCTTC	CASSGLRGKVNTF
TRBV9	NA	TRBJ2-7	NA	TGTGCCAGCAGCGCACAAGGGTCGTCCTACGAGCAGTACTTC	CASSAQGSSYEQYF
TRBV18	NA	TRBJ2-7	TRBD1	TGTGCCAGCTCACCGACCCACACTGACAGGGGGCCCATCTACGAGCAGTACTTC	CASSPTHTDRGPIYEQYF
TRBV20-1	NA	TRBJ2-4	TRBD1	TGCAGTGCTAGAGATCCAGGGGGACAGTACTTC	CSARDPGGQYF
TRBV9	NA	TRBJ2-6	NA	TGTGCCAGCAGCGTTTTTTCCCAGGACCGATCTGGGGCCAACGTCCTGACTTTC	CASSVFSQDRSGANVLTF
TRBV10-3	NA	TRBJ1-2	TRBD1	TGTGCCATCAGAGATTCGGGACAGGGGTCGATTCCCTATGGCTACACCTTC	CAIRDSGQGSIPYGYTF
TRBV5-1	NA	TRBJ1-1	NA	TGCGCCAGCAGTCGGGAGAGGAACACTGAAGCTTTCTTT	CASSRERNTEAFF
TRBV5-6	NA	TRBJ1-2	NA	TGTGCCAGCAGGAAGGAGGCAGGCGATTACACCTTC	CASRKEAGDYTF
TRBV2	few	TRBJ2-7	NA	TGTGCCAGCAGTGAGATAACAGGGTTCTACGAGCAGTACTTC	CASSEITGFYEQYF
TRBV21-1	NA	TRBJ1-5	NA	TGTGCCAGCACCTTGATCAGGGAGGGCAATCAGCCCCAGCATTTT	CASTLIREGNQPQHF
TRBV4-2	few	TRBJ2-7	NA	TGTGCCAGCAGCCAAGATCAGTCAGGAACCGTCTACGAGCAGTACTTC	CASSQDQSGTVYEQYF
TRBV7-2	NA	TRBJ2-7	NA	TGTGCCAGCAGCACGGGACGAGGAGAGTTCTACGAGCAGTACTTC	CASSTGRGEFYEQYF
TRBV4-1	NA	TRBJ1-2	TRBD1	TGCGCCAGCAGTCCAATACCTAGACAGGGTGAACACTATGGCTACACCTTC	CASSPIPRQGEHYGYTF
TRBV24-1	NA	TRBJ1-2	TRBD1	TGTGCCACCAGTGACCCGGGACAGGGGAATTATGGCTACACCTTC	CATSDPGQGNYGYTF
TRBV25-1	NA	TRBJ2-5	NA	TGTGCCAGCAGTGACCCTCGACAGGGAGGGGAGACCCAGTACTTC	CASSDPRQGGETQYF
TRBV6-5	NA	TRBJ2-4	NA	TGTGCCAGCCTGGACAGCTGGAAAAACATTCAGTACTTC	CASLDSWKNIQYF
TRBV30	NA	TRBJ2-7	TRBD1	TGTGCCTGGAGTGCGCAGTACAGGGGACAGAGCTCCTACGAGCAGTACTTC	CAWSAQYRGQSSYEQYF
TRBV28	NA	TRBJ2-2	NA	TGTGCCAGCACCCCTCGTGAGGGTACGCTTAACACCGGGGAGCTGTTTTTT	CASTPREGTLNTGELFF
TRBV25-1	NA	TRBJ1-2	NA	TGTGCCAGCAGTTTCCGGGCAACTAACTATGGCTACACCTTC	CASSFRATNYGYTF
TRBV28	NA	TRBJ1-4	NA	TGTGCCAGCAGTTTTCCGACGGGGGGCCTGGCTGAAAAACTGTTTTTT	CASSFPTGGLAEKLFF
TRBV19	NA	TRBJ1-6	TRBD1	TGTGCCAGTAGTCCCGACAGGGGGCCGGTTTCACCCCTCCACTTT	CASSPDRGPVSPLHF
TRBV30	NA	TRBJ1-1	TRBD1	TGTGCCTGGAGTACGGTGGCCAGGGACAGGGGGATCGGGAACACTGAAGCTTTCTTT	CAWSTVARDRGIGNTEAFF
TRBV9	NA	TRBJ1-6	NA	TGTGCCAGCAGCGTAGACCCCTCAGACGGGAGTTCACCCCTCCACTTT	CASSVDPSDGSSPLHF
TRBV19	NA	TRBJ1-1	TRBD1	TGTGCCAGTAGTGAAACAGGGGGCACTGAAGCTTTCTTT	CASSETGGTEAFF
TRBV6-5	few	TRBJ1-5	NA	TGTGCCAGCAGTTTAAAGGACAGTTGGGAGCCCCAGCATTTT	CASSLKDSWEPQHF
TRBV27	NA	TRBJ1-1	NA	TGTGGCCATAGACAGAGTCCCATGAACACTGAAGCTTTCTTT	CGHRQSPMNTEAFF
TRBV7-2	NA	TRBJ1-3	TRBD1	TGTGCCAGCAGCTTAGGGACAGGGACTTACTCTGGAAACACCATATATTTT	CASSLGTGTYSGNTIYF
TRBV12-5	NA	TRBJ2-1	NA	TGTGCTAGTGGTTTGGGGACTATTGGCGAGCAGTTCTTC	CASGLGTIGEQFF
TRBV12-5	NA	TRBJ2-2	NA	TGTGCTAGTGGTTTGGGACAGGGGAGGGCCACCGGGGAGCTGTTTTTT	CASGLGQGRATGELFF
TRBV7-6	NA	TRBJ2-1	NA	TGTGCCAGCAGCCGTAGCGGCCGGAGACTGGCGAATGAGCAGTTCTTC	CASSRSGRRLANEQFF
TRBV28	NA	TRBJ2-7	NA	TGTGCCAGCAGTACCGGGACGAGAATCTACGAGCAGTACTTC	CASSTGTRIYEQYF
TRBV28	NA	TRBJ2-3	NA	TGTGCCAGCAGTTCCCCCGGTACAGATACGCAGTATTTT	CASSSPGTDTQYF
TRBV12-3/TRBV12-4	NA	TRBJ1-5	NA	TGTGCCAGCCGTCTAAACCGTCTGCCCCAGCATTTT	CASRLNRLPQHF
TRBV28	NA	TRBJ2-5	TRBD2	TGTGCCAGCAGTTTTAGCGGGAGGGCCGGCGAGACCCAGTACTTC	CASSFSGRAGETQYF
TRBV16	NA	TRBJ2-3	NA	TGTGCCAGCAGCCAATCGTCCAGCACAGATACGCAGTATTTT	CASSQSSSTDTQYF
TRBV28	NA	TRBJ1-4	NA	TGTGCCAGCAGTTCTTCTCGGGAGGAAAAACTGTTTTTT	CASSSSREEKLFF
TRBV27	NA	TRBJ2-7	NA	TGTGCCAGCAGCAGACAGGATCCCCGCTCCTACGAGCAGTACTTC	CASSRQDPRSYEQYF
TRBV29-1	NA	TRBJ1-1	NA	TGCAGCGTTGAAGGGAGGCGGGGGACTGAAGCTTTCTTT	CSVEGRRGTEAFF
TRBV29-1	NA	TRBJ2-5	TRBD1	TGCAGCGCCCGAAGTGCACAGGGGGCCTTAGAGACCCAGTACTTC	CSARSAQGALETQYF
TRBV3-1/TRBV3-2	NA	TRBJ2-7	TRBD2	TGTGCCAGCAGCCGACTAGCGGGTGACGAGCAGTACTTC	CASSRLAGDEQYF
TRBV7-3	NA	TRBJ2-7	NA	TGTGCCAGCAGCTTAAACTCAGGGAGCTACGAGCAGTACTTC	CASSLNSGSYEQYF
TRBV7-8	NA	TRBJ1-1	TRBD1	TGTGCCAGCAGCCCCCAGGGGACAGGGAGGACTGAAGCTTTCTTT	CASSPQGTGRTEAFF
TRBV7-9	NA	TRBJ1-2	NA	TGTGCCAGCAGCTCCCCCCGCAGGGGTTTCGATGGCTACACCTTC	CASSSPRRGFDGYTF
TRBV4-1	NA	TRBJ1-2	NA	TGCGCCAGCAGCCAAGATCGAGGCTATGGCTACACCTTC	CASSQDRGYGYTF
TRBV4-3	NA	TRBJ2-2	NA	TGCGCCAGCAGCCAAGAGCGGAACACCGGGGAGCTGTTTTTT	CASSQERNTGELFF
TRBV19	NA	TRBJ2-4	TRBD2	TGTGCCAGTAGTGTAGCGGGAGATCAGTACTTC	CASSVAGDQYF
TRBV5-5	NA	TRBJ1-3	TRBD1	TGTGCCAGCAGCTTTAGGACAGGCTTCGGAAACACCATATATTTT	CASSFRTGFGNTIYF
TRBV28	NA	TRBJ1-2	NA	TGTGCCAGCAGTTTACTTGGGACCCCCTGGGGCTACACCTTC	CASSLLGTPWGYTF
TRBV5-6	NA	TRBJ1-2	NA	TGTGCCAGCACCAGAACAGGGTCTGGCTATGGCTACACCTTC	CASTRTGSGYGYTF
TRBV11-2	NA	TRBJ2-7	NA	TGTGCCAGCAGCTTAGGGCTATACGAGCAGTACTTC	CASSLGLYEQYF